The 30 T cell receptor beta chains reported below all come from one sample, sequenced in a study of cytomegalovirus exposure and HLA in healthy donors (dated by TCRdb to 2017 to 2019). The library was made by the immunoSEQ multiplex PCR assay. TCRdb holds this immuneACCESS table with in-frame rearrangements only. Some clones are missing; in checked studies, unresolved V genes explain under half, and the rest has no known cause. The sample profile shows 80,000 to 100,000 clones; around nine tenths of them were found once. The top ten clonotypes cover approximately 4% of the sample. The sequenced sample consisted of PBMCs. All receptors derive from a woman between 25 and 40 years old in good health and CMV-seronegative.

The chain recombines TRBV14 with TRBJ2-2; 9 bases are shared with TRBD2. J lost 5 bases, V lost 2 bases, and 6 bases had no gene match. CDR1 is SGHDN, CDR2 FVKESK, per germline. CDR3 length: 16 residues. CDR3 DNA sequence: TGTGCCAGCAGCCAATTCGCGGGGGGGCGGACCGGGGAGCTGTTTTTT. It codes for CASSQFAGGRTGELFF. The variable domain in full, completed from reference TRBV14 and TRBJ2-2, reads EAGVTQFPSHSVIEKGQTVTLRCDPISGHDNLYWYRRVMGKEIKFLLHFVKESKQDESGMPNNRFLAERTGGTYSTLKVQPAELEDSGVYFCASSQFAGGRTGELFFGEGSRLTVL.

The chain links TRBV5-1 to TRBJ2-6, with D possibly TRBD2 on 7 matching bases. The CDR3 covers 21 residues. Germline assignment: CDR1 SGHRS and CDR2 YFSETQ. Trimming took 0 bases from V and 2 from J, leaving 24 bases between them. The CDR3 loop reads CASSLGSLGGRELTGANVLTF. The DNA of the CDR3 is TGCGCCAGCAGCTTGGGGTCCCTCGGGGGGCGGGAGCTTACTGGGGCCAACGTCCTGACTTTC.

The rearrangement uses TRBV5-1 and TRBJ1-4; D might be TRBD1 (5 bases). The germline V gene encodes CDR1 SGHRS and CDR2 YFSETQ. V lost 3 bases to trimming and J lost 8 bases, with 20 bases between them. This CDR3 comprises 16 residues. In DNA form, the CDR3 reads TGCGCCAGCAGCTCTGCCGGCGGGGGTACTCGGGAAAAACTGTTTTTT. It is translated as CASSSAGGGTREKLFF.

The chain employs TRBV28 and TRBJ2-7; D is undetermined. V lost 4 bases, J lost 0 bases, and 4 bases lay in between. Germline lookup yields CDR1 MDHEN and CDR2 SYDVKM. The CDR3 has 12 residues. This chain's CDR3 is CASSYSSYEQYF. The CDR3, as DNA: TGTGCCAGCAGTTACAGCTCCTACGAGCAGTACTTC.

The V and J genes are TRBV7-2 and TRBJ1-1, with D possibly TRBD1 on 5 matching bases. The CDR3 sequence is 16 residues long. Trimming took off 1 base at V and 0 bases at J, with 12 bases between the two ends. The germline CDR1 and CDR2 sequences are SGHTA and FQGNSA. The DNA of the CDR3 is TGTGCCAGCAGCTTAGGAGAAGCAGGGCTGAACACTGAAGCTTTCTTT. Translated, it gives CASSLGEAGLNTEAFF.

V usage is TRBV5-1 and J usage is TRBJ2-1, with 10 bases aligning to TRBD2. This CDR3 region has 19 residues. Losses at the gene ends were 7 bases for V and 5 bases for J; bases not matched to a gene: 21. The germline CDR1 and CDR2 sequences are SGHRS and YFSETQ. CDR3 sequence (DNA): TGCGCCAGCTCTCGACGCGTGGGAGCAGCGGGAGGGGGTAACAATGAGCAGTTCTTC. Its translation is CASSRRVGAAGGGNNEQFF.

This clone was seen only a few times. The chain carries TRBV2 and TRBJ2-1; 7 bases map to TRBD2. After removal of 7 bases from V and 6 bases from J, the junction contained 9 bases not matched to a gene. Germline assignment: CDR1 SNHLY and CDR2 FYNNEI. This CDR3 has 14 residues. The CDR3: CASTRSGIGNEQFF. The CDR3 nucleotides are TGTGCCAGCACAAGGAGCGGGATTGGCAATGAGCAGTTCTTC.

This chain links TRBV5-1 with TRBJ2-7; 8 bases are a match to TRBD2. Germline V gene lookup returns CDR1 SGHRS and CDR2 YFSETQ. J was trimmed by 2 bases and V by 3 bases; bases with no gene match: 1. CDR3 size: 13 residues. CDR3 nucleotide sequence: TGCGCCAGCAGCTCGCGGGGGGCCTACGAGCAGTACTTC. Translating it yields CASSSRGAYEQYF. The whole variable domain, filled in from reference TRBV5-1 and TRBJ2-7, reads KAGVTQTPRYLIKTRGQQVTLSCSPISGHRSVSWYQQTPGQGLQFLFEYFSETQRNKGNFPGRFSGRQFSNSRSEMNVSTLELGDSALYLCASSSRGAYEQYFGPGTRLTVT.

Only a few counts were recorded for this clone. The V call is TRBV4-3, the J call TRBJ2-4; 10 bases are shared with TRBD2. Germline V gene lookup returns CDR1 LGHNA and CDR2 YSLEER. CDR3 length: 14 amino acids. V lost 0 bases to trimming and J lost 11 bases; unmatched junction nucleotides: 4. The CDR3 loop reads CASSQDSSGRVQYF. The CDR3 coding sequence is TGCGCCAGCAGCCAAGACTCTAGCGGGAGAGTTCAGTACTTC.

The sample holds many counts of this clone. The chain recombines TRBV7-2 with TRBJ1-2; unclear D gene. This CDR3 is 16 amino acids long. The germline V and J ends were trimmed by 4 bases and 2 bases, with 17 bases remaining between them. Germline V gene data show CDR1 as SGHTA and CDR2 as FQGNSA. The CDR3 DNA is TGTGCCAGCAGCTCCCCGGCGGGGAAGGGAAACTATGGCTACACCTTC. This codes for CASSSPAGKGNYGYTF.

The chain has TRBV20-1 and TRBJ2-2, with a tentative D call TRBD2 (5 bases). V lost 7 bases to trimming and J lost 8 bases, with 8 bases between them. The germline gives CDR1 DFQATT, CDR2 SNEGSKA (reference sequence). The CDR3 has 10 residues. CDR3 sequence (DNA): TGCAGTGGGCGGGCGGGGGAGCTGTTTTTT. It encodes CSGRAGELFF.

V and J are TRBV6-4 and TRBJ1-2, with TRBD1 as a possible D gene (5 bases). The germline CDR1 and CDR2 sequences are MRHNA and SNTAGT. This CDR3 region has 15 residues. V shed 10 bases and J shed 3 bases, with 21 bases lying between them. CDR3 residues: CATKRGCEGYYGYTF. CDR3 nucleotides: TGTGCCACCAAACGGGGGTGCGAGGGGTACTATGGCTACACCTTC.

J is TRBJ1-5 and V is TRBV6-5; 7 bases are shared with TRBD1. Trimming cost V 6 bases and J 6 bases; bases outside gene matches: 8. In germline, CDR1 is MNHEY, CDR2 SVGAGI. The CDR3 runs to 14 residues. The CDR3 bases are TGTGCCAGCAGCCCAACAGGGGTGGGTCAGCCCCAGCATTTT. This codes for CASSPTGVGQPQHF.

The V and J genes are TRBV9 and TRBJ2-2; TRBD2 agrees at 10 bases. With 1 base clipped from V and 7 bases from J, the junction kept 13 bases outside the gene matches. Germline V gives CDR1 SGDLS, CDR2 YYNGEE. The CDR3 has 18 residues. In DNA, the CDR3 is TGTGCCAGCAGCGTACATGGGCTAGCGGGGGTAAATGGCGGGGAGCTGTTTTTT. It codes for CASSVHGLAGVNGGELFF. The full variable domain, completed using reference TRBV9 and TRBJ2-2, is DSGVTQTPKHLITATGQRVTLRCSPRSGDLSVYWYQQSLDQGLQFLIQYYNGEERAKGNILERFSAQQFPDLHSELNLSSLELGDSALYFCASSVHGLAGVNGGELFFGEGSRLTVL.

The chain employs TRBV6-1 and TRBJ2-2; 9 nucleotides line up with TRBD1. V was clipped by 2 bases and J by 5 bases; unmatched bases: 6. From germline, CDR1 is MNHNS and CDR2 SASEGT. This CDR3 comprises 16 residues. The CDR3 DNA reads TGTGCCAGCAGTGAACGGGGACAGGGTGGGACCGGGGAGCTGTTTTTT. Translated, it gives CASSERGQGGTGELFF.

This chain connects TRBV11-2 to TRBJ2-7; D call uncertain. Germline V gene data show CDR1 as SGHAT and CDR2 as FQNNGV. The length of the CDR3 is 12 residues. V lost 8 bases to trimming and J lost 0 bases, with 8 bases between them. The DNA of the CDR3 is TGTGCCAGCGCTCTTAGCTCCTACGAGCAGTACTTC. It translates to CASALSSYEQYF.

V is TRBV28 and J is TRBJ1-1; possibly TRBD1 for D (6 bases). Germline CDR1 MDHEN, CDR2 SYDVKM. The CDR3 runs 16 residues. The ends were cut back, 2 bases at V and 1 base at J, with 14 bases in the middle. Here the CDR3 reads CASSLPDRIGNTEAFF. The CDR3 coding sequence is TGTGCCAGCAGTTTACCCGACAGGATAGGGAACACTGAAGCTTTCTTT.

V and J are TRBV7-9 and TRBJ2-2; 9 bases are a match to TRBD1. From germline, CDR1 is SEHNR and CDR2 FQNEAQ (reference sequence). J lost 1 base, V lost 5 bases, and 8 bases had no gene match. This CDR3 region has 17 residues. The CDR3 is CASSRSLTGGNTGELFF. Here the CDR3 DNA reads TGTGCCAGCAGCCGTTCCCTGACAGGGGGGAACACCGGGGAGCTGTTTTTT.

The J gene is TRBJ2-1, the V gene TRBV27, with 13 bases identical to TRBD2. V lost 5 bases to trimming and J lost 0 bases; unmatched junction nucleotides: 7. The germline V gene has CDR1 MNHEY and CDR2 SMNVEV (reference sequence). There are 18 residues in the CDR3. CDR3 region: CASSLLAGGSLSYNEQFF. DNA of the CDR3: TGTGCCAGCAGTCTACTAGCGGGGGGGTCCCTCTCCTACAATGAGCAGTTCTTC.

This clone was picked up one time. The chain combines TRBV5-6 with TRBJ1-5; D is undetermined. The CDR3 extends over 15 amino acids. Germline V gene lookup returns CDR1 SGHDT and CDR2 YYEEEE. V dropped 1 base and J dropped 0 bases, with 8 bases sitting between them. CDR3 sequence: CASSLRRHSNQPQHF. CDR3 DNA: TGTGCCAGCAGCTTGCGGAGGCATAGCAATCAGCCCCAGCATTTT. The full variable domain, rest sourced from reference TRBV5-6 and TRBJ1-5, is DAGVTQSPTHLIKTRGQQVTLRCSPKSGHDTVSWYQQALGQGPQFIFQYYEEEERQRGNFPDRFSGHQFPNYSSELNVNALLLGDSALYLCASSLRRHSNQPQHFGDGTRLSIL.

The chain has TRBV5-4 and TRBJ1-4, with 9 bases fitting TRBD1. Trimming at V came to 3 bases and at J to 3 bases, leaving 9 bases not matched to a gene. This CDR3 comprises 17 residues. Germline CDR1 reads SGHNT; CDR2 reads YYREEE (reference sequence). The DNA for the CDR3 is TGTGCCAGCAGCTCGAGACTGAGACAGGGGGCTAATGAAAAACTGTTTTTT. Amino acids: CASSSRLRQGANEKLFF.

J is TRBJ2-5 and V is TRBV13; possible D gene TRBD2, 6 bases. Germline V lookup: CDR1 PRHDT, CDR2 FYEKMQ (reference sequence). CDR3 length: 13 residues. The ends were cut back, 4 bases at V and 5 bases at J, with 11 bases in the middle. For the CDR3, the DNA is TGTGCCAGCAGCTCGGCAGGGAGGGAGACCCAGTACTTC. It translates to CASSSAGRETQYF.

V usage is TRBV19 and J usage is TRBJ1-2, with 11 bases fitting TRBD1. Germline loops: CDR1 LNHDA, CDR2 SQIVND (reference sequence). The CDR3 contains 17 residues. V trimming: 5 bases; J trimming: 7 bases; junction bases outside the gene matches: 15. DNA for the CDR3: TGTGCCAGTAGTCCAACCGGGACAGGGGGGTCTGTACGTGGCTACACCTTC. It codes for CASSPTGTGGSVRGYTF.

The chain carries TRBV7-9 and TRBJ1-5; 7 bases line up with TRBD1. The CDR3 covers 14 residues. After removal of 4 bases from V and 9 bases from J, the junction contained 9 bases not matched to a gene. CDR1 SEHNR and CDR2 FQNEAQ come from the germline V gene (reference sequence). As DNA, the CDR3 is TGTGCCAGCAGCTCAGTGGGACAGACATCGCCCCAGCATTTT. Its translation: CASSSVGQTSPQHF.

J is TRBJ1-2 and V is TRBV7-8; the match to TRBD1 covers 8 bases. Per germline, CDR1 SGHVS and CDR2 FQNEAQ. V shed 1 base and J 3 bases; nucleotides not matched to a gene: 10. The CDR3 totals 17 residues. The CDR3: CASSLDWLAGGDYGYTF. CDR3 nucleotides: TGTGCCAGCAGCTTAGATTGGTTAGCAGGGGGCGACTATGGCTACACCTTC.

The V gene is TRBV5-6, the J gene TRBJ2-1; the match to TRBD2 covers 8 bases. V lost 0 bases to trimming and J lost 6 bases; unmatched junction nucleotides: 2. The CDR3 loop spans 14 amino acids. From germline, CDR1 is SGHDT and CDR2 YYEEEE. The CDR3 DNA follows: TGTGCCAGCAGCTTGGCCGGGGGGGGCAATGAGCAGTTCTTC. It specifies CASSLAGGGNEQFF.

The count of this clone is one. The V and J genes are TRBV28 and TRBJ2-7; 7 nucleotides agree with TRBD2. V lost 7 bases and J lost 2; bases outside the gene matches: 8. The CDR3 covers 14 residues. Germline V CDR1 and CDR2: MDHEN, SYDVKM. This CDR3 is CASIPSGTTYEQYF. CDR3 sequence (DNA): TGTGCCAGCATCCCCTCCGGGACTACCTACGAGCAGTACTTC.

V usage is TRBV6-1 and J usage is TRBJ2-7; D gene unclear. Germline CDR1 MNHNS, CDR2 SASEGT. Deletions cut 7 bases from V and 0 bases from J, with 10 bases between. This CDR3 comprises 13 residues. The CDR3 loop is CASNSRTSYEQYF. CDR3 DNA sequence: TGTGCCAGCAATTCTAGAACCTCCTACGAGCAGTACTTC.

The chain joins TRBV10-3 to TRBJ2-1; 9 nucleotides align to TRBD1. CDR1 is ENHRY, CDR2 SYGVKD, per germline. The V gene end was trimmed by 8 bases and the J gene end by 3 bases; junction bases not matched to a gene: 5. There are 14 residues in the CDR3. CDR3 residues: CAIAGTGNYNEQFF. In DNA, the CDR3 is TGTGCCATCGCGGGGACAGGGAACTACAATGAGCAGTTCTTC.

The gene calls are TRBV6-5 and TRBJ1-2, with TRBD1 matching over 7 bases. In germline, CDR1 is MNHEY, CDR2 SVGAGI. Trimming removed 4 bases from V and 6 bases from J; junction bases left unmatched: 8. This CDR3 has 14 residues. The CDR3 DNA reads TGTGCCAGCAGTTTGAAACAGGGGCGCCATGGCTACACCTTC. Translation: CASSLKQGRHGYTF.